The 2 T cell receptor beta chains presented below share a single source sample, sequenced in a study of blood T cell repertoires in COVID-19. Only in-frame clones appear in the TCRdb table, and some are missing; sequencing was by immunoSEQ multiplex PCR. The sample consists of a few hundred thousand clones, approximately 83% of them appearing once. The sample taken for sequencing was peripheral blood. These receptors were taken from a man younger than 45 who had recovered from COVID-19.

The chain links TRBV4-2 to TRBJ2-1; 7 nucleotides match TRBD2. Trimming removed 8 bases from V and 9 bases from J; junction bases left unmatched: 13. Germline CDR1 and CDR2: LGHNA and YNFKEQ. This CDR3 region has 14 residues. The CDR3 DNA reads as TGTGCCAGCTCCCGTTTGGCGGGGGATGGTGAGCAGTTCTTC. This gives the protein CASSRLAGDGEQFF.

The CDR3 DNA reads TGTGCCAGCAGCGTAGCCCCGACAGAGAATCAGCCCCAGCATTTT. It yields the protein CASSVAPTENQPQHF. V gene TRBV9 combines with J gene TRBJ1-5, with D possibly being TRBD1 (5 bases). V shed 0 bases and J shed 4 bases, with 11 bases lying between them. Looked up from germline, CDR1 is SGDLS and CDR2 is YYNGEE. The CDR3 loop spans 15 amino acids.